The source of this TCR beta chain is a study of shared clonotypes between healthy human individuals. Study summary: Donors had three CD4 naive, three CD4 memory, two CD8 naive and one CD8 memory plate apiece.

TCRdb's copy holds only in-frame clones and misses some; the assay was immunoSEQ multiplex PCR. Altogether some 2,500,000 clones are present, 80% to 95% being singletons, with the ten largest covering roughly 0.34%. This clone was detected once. The identical CDR3 is also encoded by other nucleotide sequences in the sample. Unmatched junction bases numbered 3, after V lost 4 bases and J lost 5 bases. CDR1 SGHTS and CDR2 YDEGEE come from the germline V gene. The CDR3 has 14 amino acids. The healthy adult donors were HIV-negative and reported no recent acute infections or vaccinations. CD4+ cells were split into CD45RA+ naive and CD45RA-negative memory subsets.

The chain has TRBV5-8 and TRBJ1-4; 9 nucleotides align to TRBD1. Sequencing was performed on naive CD4+ T cells from PBMCs. As for subset: CD45RA+ positively selected. The receptor's source is a man aged 18 to 30 in good health. Some clones in this sample may be carry-over from other donors' samples. The CDR3 loop reads CASSRDRANEKLFF. CDR3 bases: TGTGCCAGCAGCCGGGACAGGGCCAATGAAAAACTGTTTTTT.